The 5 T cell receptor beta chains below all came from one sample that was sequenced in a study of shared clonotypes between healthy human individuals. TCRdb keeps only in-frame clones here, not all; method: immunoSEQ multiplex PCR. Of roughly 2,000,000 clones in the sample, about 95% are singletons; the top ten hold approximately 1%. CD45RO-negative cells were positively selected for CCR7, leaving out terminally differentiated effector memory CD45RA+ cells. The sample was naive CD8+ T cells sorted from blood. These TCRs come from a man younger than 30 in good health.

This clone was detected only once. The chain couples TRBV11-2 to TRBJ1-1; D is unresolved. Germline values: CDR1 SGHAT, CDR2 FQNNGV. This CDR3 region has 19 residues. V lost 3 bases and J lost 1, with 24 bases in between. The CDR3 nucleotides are TGTGCCAGCAGCTTTTCCCCGCCGGGCCCCCAAGGACCGAACACTGAAGCTTTCTTT. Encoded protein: CASSFSPPGPQGPNTEAFF. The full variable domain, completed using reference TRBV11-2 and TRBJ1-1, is EAGVAQSPRYKIIEKRQSVAFWCNPISGHATLYWYQQILGQGPKLLIQFQNNGVVDDSQLPKDRFSAERLKGVDSTLKIQPAKLEDSAVYLCASSFSPPGPQGPNTEAFFGQGTRLTVV.

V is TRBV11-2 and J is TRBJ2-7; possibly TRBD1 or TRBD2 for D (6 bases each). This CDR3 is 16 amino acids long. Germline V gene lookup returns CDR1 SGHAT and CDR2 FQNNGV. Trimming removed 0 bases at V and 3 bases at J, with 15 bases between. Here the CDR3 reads CASSLEGRGGIYEQYF. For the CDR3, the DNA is TGTGCCAGCAGCTTAGAGGGCAGGGGAGGAATCTACGAGCAGTACTTC.

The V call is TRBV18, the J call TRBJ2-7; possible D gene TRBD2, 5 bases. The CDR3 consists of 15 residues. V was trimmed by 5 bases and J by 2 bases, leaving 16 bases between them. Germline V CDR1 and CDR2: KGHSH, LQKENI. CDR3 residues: CASSVPSKRAYEQYF. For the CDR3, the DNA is TGTGCCAGCTCAGTCCCGTCAAAGAGGGCCTACGAGCAGTACTTC.

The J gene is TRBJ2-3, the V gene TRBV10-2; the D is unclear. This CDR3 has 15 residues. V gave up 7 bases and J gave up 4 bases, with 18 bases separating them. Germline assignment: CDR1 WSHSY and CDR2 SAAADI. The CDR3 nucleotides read TGCGCCAGCACCAAGCTAGGTCCCTTGGCAGATACGCAGTATTTT. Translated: CASTKLGPLADTQYF.

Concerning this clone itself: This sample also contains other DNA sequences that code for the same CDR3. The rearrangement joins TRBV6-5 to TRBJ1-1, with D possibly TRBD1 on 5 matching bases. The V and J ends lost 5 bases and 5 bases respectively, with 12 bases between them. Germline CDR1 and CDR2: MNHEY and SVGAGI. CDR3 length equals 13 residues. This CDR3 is CASSVGGGTEAFF. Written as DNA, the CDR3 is TGTGCCAGCAGTGTTGGGGGGGGTACTGAAGCTTTCTTT.